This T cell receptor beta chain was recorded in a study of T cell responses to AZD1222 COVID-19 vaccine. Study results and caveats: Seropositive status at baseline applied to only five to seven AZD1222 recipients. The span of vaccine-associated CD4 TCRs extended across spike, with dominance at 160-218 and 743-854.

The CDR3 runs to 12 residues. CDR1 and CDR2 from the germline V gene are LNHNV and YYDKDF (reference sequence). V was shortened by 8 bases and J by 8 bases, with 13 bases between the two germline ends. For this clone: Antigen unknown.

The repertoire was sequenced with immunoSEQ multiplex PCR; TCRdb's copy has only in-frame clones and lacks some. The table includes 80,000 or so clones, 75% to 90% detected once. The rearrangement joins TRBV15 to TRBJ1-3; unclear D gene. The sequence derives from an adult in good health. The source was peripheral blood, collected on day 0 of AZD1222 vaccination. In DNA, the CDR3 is TGTGCCACCTCGTCCCACGGAGACACCATATATTTT. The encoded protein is CATSSHGDTIYF.